Given below is one T cell receptor (beta chain) in context. What it recognizes is unknown. TCRdb reworked the 5' RACE reads into one entry per CDR3 protein, no DNA. The listing contains 300,000 to 450,000 distinct CDR3 sequences. Germline assignment: CDR1 LGHNA and CDR2 YSLEER. This CDR3 has 15 amino acids. This sample was included in a study of monozygotic twins with inflammatory bowel disease. Overall study findings and caveats: On the inverse Simpson index, IBD patients scored lower for TCRbeta diversity than healthy co-twins.

Sequencing was carried out using blood. V gene TRBV4-3 combines with J gene TRBJ1-2. The receptor's source is a human donor with ulcerative colitis or Crohn's disease, or a healthy co-twin of an affected twin (not recorded which). The CDR3 loop is CASSQDARQESELTF.